The present T cell receptor beta chain was sequenced within a study of glioma-infiltrating T cells. General observations from the study: Non-neoplastic patients had below-expected tissue-blood divergence, while all gliomas exceeded expectation. CDR3 overlap between tissue and blood was very small.

In its sample, this clonotype was seen many times. Its antigen is unknown. Using RNA template, CDR3s of TCR alpha and beta were amplified with iRepertoire arm-PCR. Tissue mRNA or PBMC total RNA, about 95-450 ng, went into one-step reverse transcription and amplification. One entry per CDR3 protein, called by TCRdb with MiXCR from the multiplex PCR reads. The table has around 180,000 distinct CDR3 sequences, roughly two fifths seen once. Sequenced material: glioma tissue, nonneoplastic brain tissue, or PBMCs (not recorded which). The clonotype originates from a human donor with low-grade glioma or glioblastoma, undergoing nonglioma brain surgery, or in good health (not recorded which).

This CDR3 is CASSLGTRSVGEQFF. For the CDR3, the DNA is TGTGCCAGCAGTCTCGGGACTAGAAGTGTTGGTGAGCAGTTCTTC. The chain couples TRBV28 to TRBJ2-1; 8 positions match TRBD2. V gave up 5 bases and J gave up 9 bases; unmatched junction bases: 12. The germline V gene has CDR1 MDHEN and CDR2 SYDVKM. The CDR3 length is 15 residues.